The 15 T cell receptor beta chains below all came from one sample that was sequenced in a study of shared clonotypes between healthy human individuals. The repertoire was sequenced with immunoSEQ multiplex PCR; TCRdb's copy has only in-frame clones and lacks some. Of hundreds of thousands of clones listed, around four fifths were seen once; the top ten hold under 2%. The source material was memory CD4+ T cells sorted from blood. Subset in this sample: CD45RA-negative fraction. The receptor set was obtained from a woman in her thirties in good health.

The CDR3: CASSVSAGGPRELFF. The CDR3 DNA reads TGTGCCAGCAGCGTCTCAGCGGGAGGGCCTCGGGAGCTGTTTTTT. The V call is TRBV9, the J call TRBJ2-2, with TRBD2 identical over 10 bases. This CDR3 contains 15 residues. From germline, CDR1 is SGDLS and CDR2 YYNGEE. J gave up 9 bases and V 2 bases, and 7 bases lay outside the gene matches.

This clone was counted only a few times. This chain connects TRBV19 to TRBJ2-7; D call uncertain. The V gene lost 2 bases and the J gene lost 5 bases, with 10 bases spanning the gap. CDR1 is LNHDA and CDR2 is SQIVND in the germline V gene (reference sequence). CDR3 size: 13 residues. The CDR3 loop reads CASSITMSDEQYF. The CDR3 DNA reads as TGTGCCAGTAGTATAACAATGTCAGACGAGCAGTACTTC. Variable domain in full (rest from reference TRBV19 and TRBJ2-7): DGGITQSPKYLFRKEGQNVTLSCEQNLNHDAMYWYRQDPGQGLRLIYYSQIVNDFQKGDIAEGYSVSREKKESFPLTVTSAQKNPTAFYLCASSITMSDEQYFGPGTRLTVT.

This chain joins TRBV7-2 and TRBJ2-3; TRBD2 might be the D (6 bases). The V end lost 1 base, the J end lost 3 bases, and 8 bases lay between the germline ends. Germline CDR1 and CDR2: SGHTA and FQGNSA. This CDR3 contains 14 residues. The CDR3 DNA sequence: TGTGCCAGCAGCTTAGGGAGGGGTACAGATACGCAGTATTTT. Its translation is CASSLGRGTDTQYF.

Worth noting for this clone: This probably arose from a read error, given a far larger clone one base away. The same CDR3 also results from other DNA sequences found in this sample. This chain connects TRBV5-4 to TRBJ2-3, with TRBD2 identical over 11 bases. Unmatched junction bases numbered 4, after V lost 4 bases and J lost 0 bases. The CDR3 runs to 16 residues. CDR1 SGHNT and CDR2 YYREEE come from the germline V gene (reference sequence). The CDR3 is CASSQGTSGSTDTQYF. CDR3 DNA sequence: TGTGCCAGCAGCCAAGGGACTAGCGGAAGCACAGATACGCAGTATTTT.

This clone came up once. The V gene is TRBV5-8, the J gene TRBJ2-3; 7 bases line up with TRBD2. The J segment lost 5 bases and the V segment lost 3 bases, leaving 12 bases of the junction unmatched. Germline V gives CDR1 SGHTS, CDR2 YDEGEE. This CDR3 comprises 16 residues. The CDR3 reads CASSSKLATMVDTQYF. The CDR3 DNA follows: TGTGCCAGCAGCTCTAAACTAGCGACAATGGTAGATACGCAGTATTTT.

The gene calls are TRBV28 and TRBJ1-1, with a tentative D call TRBD1 (5 bases). This CDR3 is built from 13 residues. From germline, CDR1 is MDHEN and CDR2 SYDVKM. V was shortened by 6 bases and J by 6 bases, with 14 bases between the two germline ends. For the CDR3, the DNA is TGTGCCAGCAGCCACCAGGGAGTCCCTGAAGCTTTCTTT. Translated: CASSHQGVPEAFF.

This sequence joins TRBV2 and TRBJ2-5; D is ambiguous. The CDR3 has 13 residues. Between the trimmed V and J ends, which lost 6 bases and 5 bases, there was a span of 13 bases. CDR1 SNHLY and CDR2 FYNNEI come from the germline V gene. The CDR3 region is CASRRQPLETQYF. CDR3 bases: TGTGCCAGCAGGAGGCAGCCCTTGGAGACCCAGTACTTC.

V gene TRBV19 combines with J gene TRBJ1-5; D may be TRBD1 (5 bases). Trimming cost V 2 bases and J 5 bases, with 19 bases left between them. Looked up from germline, CDR1 is LNHDA and CDR2 is SQIVND (reference sequence). This CDR3 contains 17 residues. The CDR3 region is CASSILPQGADDQPQHF. CDR3 nucleotides: TGTGCCAGTAGTATACTCCCGCAGGGCGCGGATGATCAGCCCCAGCATTTT.

This sequence joins TRBV5-6 and TRBJ2-7; 11 bases are shared with TRBD1. The CDR3 contains 15 residues. CDR1 SGHDT and CDR2 YYEEEE come from the germline V gene. V lost 0 bases, J lost 7 bases, and 6 bases stayed unmatched. CDR3: CASSLVGQGADEQYF. DNA for the CDR3: TGTGCCAGCAGCTTGGTTGGACAGGGGGCGGATGAGCAGTACTTC.

This chain links TRBV6-1 with TRBJ1-1; a possible D gene is TRBD1 (6 bases). Between the trimmed V and J ends, which lost 8 bases and 0 bases, there was a span of 10 bases. This CDR3 comprises 13 residues. Germline V gene lookup returns CDR1 MNHNS and CDR2 SASEGT. The CDR3 nucleotides are TGTGCCAGCGGGGGGCCCATGAACACTGAAGCTTTCTTT. Protein product: CASGGPMNTEAFF.

This clone was picked up a small number of times. This rearrangement joins TRBV25-1 to TRBJ2-1; 7 nucleotides agree with TRBD2. The V gene end was trimmed by 4 bases and the J gene end by 2 bases; junction bases not matched to a gene: 14. This CDR3 is 18 amino acids long. Germline V gene sequence: CDR1 MGHDK, CDR2 SYGVNS. CDR3 in amino acids: CASSAPTTSSQAYNEQFF. The CDR3 nucleotides are TGTGCCAGCAGTGCCCCCACGACTAGCTCCCAGGCCTACAATGAGCAGTTCTTC.

The chain recombines TRBV5-1 with TRBJ1-2; no firm D call. Trimming removed 0 bases from V and 8 bases from J, with 11 bases in between. The CDR3 extends over 13 amino acids. Germline CDR1 SGHRS, CDR2 YFSETQ. The DNA of the CDR3 is TGCGCCAGCAGCTTGGGCAGCTCAGGAGGCTACACCTTC. Encoded protein: CASSLGSSGGYTF. The whole variable domain, filled in from reference TRBV5-1 and TRBJ1-2, reads KAGVTQTPRYLIKTRGQQVTLSCSPISGHRSVSWYQQTPGQGLQFLFEYFSETQRNKGNFPGRFSGRQFSNSRSEMNVSTLELGDSALYLCASSLGSSGGYTFGSGTRLTVV.

The gene calls are TRBV2 and TRBJ2-7, with D maybe TRBD1 (5 bases). CDR1 and CDR2 from the germline V gene are SNHLY and FYNNEI. The CDR3 contains 11 residues. Deletions cut 6 bases from V and 4 bases from J, with 7 bases between. The CDR3 DNA sequence: TGTGCCAGCAGCCAGGGTTACGAGCAGTACTTC. Translating gives CASSQGYEQYF.

The V call is TRBV2, the J call TRBJ2-5; TRBD1 is a possible D gene (5 bases). CDR1 and CDR2 from the germline V gene are SNHLY and FYNNEI. Trimming removed 3 bases from V and 6 bases from J, with 14 bases in between. The length of the CDR3 is 14 residues. The CDR3 DNA is TGTGCCAGCAGTGATGGGGCAGGCCCCCAGACCCAGTACTTC. Translated: CASSDGAGPQTQYF.

The V call is TRBV27, the J call TRBJ2-2; 8 bases are shared with TRBD2. Germline V lookup: CDR1 MNHEY, CDR2 SMNVEV (reference sequence). This CDR3 is built from 15 residues. The V and J ends lost 6 bases and 1 base, in that order; junction bases with no gene match: 4. This CDR3 reads CASRVTSGNTGELFF. CDR3 DNA: TGTGCCAGCAGAGTTACTAGCGGGAACACCGGGGAGCTGTTTTTT.